Here is one TCR beta chain with its context. Its antigen is currently unknown. This sample stems from a study of CXCR3-negative and CXCR3-positive naive CD8 T cells. The CDR3 covers 15 residues. Germline loops: CDR1 MNHEY, CDR2 SVGAGI. CD45RO-CCR7+CD27+CD95- was the phenotype of naive CD8+ T cells. Broader study findings: Both naive subsets had comparably high diversity; memory CD8+ cells much lower. TRB CDR3s of CXCR3-positive naive cells were more hydrophobic than those of CXCR3-negative naive cells.

The authors prepared UMI-labeled TRB cDNA libraries by 5' RACE. From its re-call of the 5' RACE reads, TCRdb lists each CDR3 protein once, without DNA. Its listing shows roughly 56,000 distinct CDR3 sequences. Sequencing was done on a sample of naive CXCR3- CD8+ T cells from blood. Subset defined: CD45RO-CCR7+CD27+CD95- naive CD8+ T cells lacking CXCR3 (TNR3-). The V gene is TRBV6-5, the J gene TRBJ2-7. This sequence originates from a human donor in good health. Some clones in this sample may be carry-over from other donors' samples. The CDR3 protein is CASSYSRVRIYEQYF.